This T cell receptor beta chain was profiled in a study of OX40 agonist ivuxolimab in advanced cancers. Study details: The dose-escalation cohort had hepatocellular carcinoma, melanoma, renal cell or head and neck cancer.

Clones were read by immunoSEQ multiplex PCR, and TCRdb kept only the in-frame ones, dropping some. The table lists around 72,000 clones, roughly 87% of them singletons. Germline loops: CDR1 SGHAT, CDR2 FQNNGV. This CDR3 has 15 amino acids. Trimming left V 0 bases short and J 8 bases short, with 16 bases between. Worth noting for this clone: Its antigen remains unknown.

Study-wide results and caveats: Part of the nonresponder group also had normalized T-cell clonal expansion that was low. There were, on average, more expanded clones in CD8+ T cells than in CD4+.

Material: CD4+ or CD8+ T cells sorted from blood, obtained in a trial of the OX40 agonist ivuxolimab. The source is an adult with an advanced solid tumor such as melanoma, head and neck, liver or kidney cancer. The chain links TRBV11-2 to TRBJ1-2; no firm D call. CDR3 region: CASSLEAIRVGGYTF. In DNA form, the CDR3 reads TGTGCCAGCAGCTTAGAGGCGATAAGGGTCGGAGGCTACACCTTC.